This entry describes one TCR beta chain. The source of the sample is a study of blood T cells in healthy people across ages. Study-level background: T cells yielded about one barcoded beta molecule per two cells through template switching.

Alongside a J-beta primer mix, a sample-barcoded 5' primer served in a second PCR lasting about 7 to 12 cycles. A single record per CDR3 protein comes from TCRdb applying MiXCR to the 5' RACE reads. The sample yields about 900,000 distinct CDR3 sequences, roughly 52% seen once. The specimen sequenced was blood. The clonotype originates from a man aged 30 to 45 in good health.

The CDR3 protein is CASSLLAGLGEQYF. The CDR3, as DNA: TGTGCCAGCAGTTTATTGGCAGGTTTGGGTGAGCAGTACTTC. The chain uses TRBV12-3 or TRBV12-4 and TRBJ2-7; D is uncertain. This CDR3 comprises 14 residues. Deletions cut 2 bases from V and 7 bases from J, with 15 bases between.